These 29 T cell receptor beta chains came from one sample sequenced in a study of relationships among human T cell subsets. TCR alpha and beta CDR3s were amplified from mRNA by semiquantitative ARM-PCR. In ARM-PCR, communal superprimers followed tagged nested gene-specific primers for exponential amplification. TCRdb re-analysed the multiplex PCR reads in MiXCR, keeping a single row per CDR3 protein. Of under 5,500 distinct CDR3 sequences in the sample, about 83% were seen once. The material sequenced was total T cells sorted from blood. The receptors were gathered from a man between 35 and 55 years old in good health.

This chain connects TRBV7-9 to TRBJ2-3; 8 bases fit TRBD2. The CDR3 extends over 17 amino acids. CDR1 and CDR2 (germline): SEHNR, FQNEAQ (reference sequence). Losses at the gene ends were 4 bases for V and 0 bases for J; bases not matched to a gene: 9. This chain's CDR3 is CASSSPRLATSTDTQYF. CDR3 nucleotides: TGTGCCAGCAGCTCCCCAAGACTAGCGACTAGCACAGATACGCAGTATTTT. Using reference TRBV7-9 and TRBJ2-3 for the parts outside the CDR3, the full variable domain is DTGVSQNPRHKITKRGQNVTFRCDPISEHNRLYWYRQTLGQGPEFLTYFQNEAQLEKSRLLSDRFSAERPKGSFSTLEIQRTEQGDSAMYLCASSSPRLATSTDTQYFGPGTRLTVL.

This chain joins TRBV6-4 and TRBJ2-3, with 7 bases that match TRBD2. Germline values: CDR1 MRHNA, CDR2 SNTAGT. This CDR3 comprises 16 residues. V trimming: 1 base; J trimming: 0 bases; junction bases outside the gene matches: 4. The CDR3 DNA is TGTGCCAGCAGTGACTTTTCTAGCGGAAGCACAGATACGCAGTATTTT. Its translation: CASSDFSSGSTDTQYF.

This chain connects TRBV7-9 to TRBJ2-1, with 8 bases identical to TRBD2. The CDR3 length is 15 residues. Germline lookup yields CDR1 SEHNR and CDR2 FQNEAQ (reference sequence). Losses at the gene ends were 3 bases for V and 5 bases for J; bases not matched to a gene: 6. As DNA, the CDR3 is TGTGCCAGCAGCTTGGTACTAGCGGAGAACAATGAGCAGTTCTTC. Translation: CASSLVLAENNEQFF.

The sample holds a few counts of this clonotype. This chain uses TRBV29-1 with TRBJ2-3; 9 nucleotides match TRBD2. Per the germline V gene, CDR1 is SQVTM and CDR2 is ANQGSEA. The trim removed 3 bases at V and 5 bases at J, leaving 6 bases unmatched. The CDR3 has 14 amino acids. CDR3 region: CSVDDSGGGDTQYF. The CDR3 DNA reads TGCAGCGTTGATGATAGCGGGGGAGGAGATACGCAGTATTTT.

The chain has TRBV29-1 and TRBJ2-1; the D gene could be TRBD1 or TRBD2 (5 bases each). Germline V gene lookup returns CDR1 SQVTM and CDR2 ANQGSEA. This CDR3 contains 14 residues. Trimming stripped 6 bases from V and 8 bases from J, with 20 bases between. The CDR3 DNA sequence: TGCAGCGTGCCGGACCTAAAGAGGGGCGATGAGCAGTTCTTC. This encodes CSVPDLKRGDEQFF.

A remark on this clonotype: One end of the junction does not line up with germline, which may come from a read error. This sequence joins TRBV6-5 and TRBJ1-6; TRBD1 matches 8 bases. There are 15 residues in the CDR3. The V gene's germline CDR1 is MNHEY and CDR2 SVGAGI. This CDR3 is CASSNSGGMDSPLHF. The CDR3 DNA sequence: TGTGCCAGCAGTAACTCAGGGGGCATGGATTCACCCCTCCACTTT.

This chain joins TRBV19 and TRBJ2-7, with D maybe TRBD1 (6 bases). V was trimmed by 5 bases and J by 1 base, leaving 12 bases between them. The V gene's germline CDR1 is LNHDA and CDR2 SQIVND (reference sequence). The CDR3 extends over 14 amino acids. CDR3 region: CASSAGTPSYEQYF. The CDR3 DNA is TGTGCCAGTAGTGCCGGGACACCTTCCTACGAGCAGTACTTC.

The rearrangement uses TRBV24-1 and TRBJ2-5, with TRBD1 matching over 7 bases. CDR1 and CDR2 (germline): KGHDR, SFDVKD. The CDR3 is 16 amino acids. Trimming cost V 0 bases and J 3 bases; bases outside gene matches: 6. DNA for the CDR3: TGTGCCACCAGTGATTTGGGACAGGACTGGGAAGAGACCCAGTACTTC. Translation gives CATSDLGQDWEETQYF.

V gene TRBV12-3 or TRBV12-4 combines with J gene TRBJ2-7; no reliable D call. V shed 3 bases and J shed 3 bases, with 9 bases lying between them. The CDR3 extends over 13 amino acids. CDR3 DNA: TGTGCCAGCAGTTTTGCGGAGAGCTACGAGCAGTACTTC. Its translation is CASSFAESYEQYF.

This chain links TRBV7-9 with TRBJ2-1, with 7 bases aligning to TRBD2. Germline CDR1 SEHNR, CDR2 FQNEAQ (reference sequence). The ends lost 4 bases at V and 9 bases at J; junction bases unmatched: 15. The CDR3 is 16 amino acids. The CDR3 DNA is TGTGCCAGCAGCTCAAGTGGGACTACTCCTTTAAGTGAGCAGTTCTTC. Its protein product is CASSSSGTTPLSEQFF.

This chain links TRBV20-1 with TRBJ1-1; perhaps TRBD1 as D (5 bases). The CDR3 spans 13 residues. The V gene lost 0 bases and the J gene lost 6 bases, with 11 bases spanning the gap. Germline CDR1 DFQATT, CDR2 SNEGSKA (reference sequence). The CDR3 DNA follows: TGCAGTGCTAGAGATAAAGGGGACGCTGAAGCTTTCTTT. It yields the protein CSARDKGDAEAFF.

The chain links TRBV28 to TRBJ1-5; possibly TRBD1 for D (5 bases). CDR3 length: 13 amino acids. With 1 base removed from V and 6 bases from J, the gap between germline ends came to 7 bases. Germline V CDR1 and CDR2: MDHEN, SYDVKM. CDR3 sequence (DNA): TGTGCCAGCAGTTTATTTAGGGGTCAGCCCCAGCATTTT. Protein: CASSLFRGQPQHF. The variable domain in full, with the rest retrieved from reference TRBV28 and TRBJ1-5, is DVKVTQSSRYLVKRTGEKVFLECVQDMDHENMFWYRQDPGLGLRLIYFSYDVKMKEKGDIPEGYSVSREKKERFSLILESASTNQTSMYLCASSLFRGQPQHFGDGTRLSIL.

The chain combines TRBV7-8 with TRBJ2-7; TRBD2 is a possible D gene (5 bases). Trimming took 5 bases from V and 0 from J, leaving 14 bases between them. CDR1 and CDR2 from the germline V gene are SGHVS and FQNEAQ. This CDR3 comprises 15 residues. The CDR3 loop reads CASSPRSGSSYEQYF. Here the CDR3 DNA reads TGTGCCAGCAGCCCAAGGTCGGGAAGCTCCTACGAGCAGTACTTC.

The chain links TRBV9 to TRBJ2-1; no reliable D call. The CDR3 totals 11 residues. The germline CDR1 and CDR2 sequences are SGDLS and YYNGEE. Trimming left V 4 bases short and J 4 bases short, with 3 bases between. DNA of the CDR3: TGTGCCAGCAGCCCTTACAATGAGCAGTTCTTC. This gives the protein CASSPYNEQFF.

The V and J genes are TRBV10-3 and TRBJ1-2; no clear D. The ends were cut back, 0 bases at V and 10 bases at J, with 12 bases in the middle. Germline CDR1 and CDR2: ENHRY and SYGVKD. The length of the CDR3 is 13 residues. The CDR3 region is CAISESISRIYTF. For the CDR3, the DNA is TGTGCCATCAGTGAGTCGATATCCAGGATCTACACCTTC.

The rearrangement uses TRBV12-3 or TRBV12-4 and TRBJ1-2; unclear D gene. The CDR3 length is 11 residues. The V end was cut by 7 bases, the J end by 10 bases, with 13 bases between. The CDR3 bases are TGTGCCAGCACTCGTCCGGGCGCCTACACCTTC. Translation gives CASTRPGAYTF.

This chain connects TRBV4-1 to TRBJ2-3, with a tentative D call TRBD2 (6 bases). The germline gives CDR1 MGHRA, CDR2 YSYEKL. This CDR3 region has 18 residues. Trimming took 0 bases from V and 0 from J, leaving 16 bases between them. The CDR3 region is CASSQDHVAASSTDTQYF. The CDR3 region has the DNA TGCGCCAGCAGCCAAGATCACGTAGCGGCTTCGAGCACAGATACGCAGTATTTT.

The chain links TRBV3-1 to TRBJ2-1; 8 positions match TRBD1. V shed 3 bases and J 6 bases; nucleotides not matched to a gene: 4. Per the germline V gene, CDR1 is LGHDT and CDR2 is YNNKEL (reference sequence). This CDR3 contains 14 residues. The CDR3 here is CASSHTGGSNEQFF. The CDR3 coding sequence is TGTGCCAGCAGCCACACAGGGGGAAGCAATGAGCAGTTCTTC.

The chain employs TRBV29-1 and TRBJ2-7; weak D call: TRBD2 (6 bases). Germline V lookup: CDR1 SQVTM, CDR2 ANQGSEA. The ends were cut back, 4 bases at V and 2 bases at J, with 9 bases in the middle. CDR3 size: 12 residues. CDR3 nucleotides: TGCAGCGTTGCGCGGGGACCCTACGAGCAGTACTTC. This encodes CSVARGPYEQYF.

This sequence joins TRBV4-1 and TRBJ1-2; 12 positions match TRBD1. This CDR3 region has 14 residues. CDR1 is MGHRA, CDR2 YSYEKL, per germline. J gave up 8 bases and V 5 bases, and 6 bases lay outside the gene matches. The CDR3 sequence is CASSNRDRGLGYTF. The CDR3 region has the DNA TGCGCCAGCAGCAACCGGGACAGGGGGCTGGGCTACACCTTC.

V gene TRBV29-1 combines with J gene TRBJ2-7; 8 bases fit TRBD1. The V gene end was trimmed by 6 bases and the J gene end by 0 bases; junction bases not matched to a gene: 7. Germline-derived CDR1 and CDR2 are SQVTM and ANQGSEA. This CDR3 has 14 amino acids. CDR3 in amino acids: CSVPRQGNSYEQYF. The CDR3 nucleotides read TGCAGCGTCCCCCGACAGGGGAACTCCTACGAGCAGTACTTC.

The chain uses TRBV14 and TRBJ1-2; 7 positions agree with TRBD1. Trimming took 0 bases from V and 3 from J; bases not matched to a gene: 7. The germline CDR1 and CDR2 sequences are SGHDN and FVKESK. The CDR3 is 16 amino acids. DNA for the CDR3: TGTGCCAGCAGCCAAGATACAGGGGCCTTTGACTATGGCTACACCTTC. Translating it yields CASSQDTGAFDYGYTF.

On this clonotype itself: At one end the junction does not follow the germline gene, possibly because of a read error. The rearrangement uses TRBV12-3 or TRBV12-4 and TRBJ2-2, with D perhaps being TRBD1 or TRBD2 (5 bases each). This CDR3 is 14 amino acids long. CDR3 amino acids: CASSYQGGTGELSF. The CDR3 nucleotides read TGTGCCAGCAGTTACCAGGGTGGGACCGGGGAGCTGTCTTTT.

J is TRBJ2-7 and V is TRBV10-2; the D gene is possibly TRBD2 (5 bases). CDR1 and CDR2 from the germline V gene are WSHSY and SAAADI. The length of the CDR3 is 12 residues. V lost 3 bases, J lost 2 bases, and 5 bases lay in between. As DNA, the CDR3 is TGCGCCAGCAGTGACGGGGCCTACGAGCAGTACTTC. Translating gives CASSDGAYEQYF.

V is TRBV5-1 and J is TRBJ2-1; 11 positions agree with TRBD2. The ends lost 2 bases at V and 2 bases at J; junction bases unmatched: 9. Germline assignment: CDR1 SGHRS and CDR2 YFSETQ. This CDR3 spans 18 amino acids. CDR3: CASSFLAGGPSTYNEQFF. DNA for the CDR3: TGCGCCAGCAGCTTCTTAGCGGGAGGGCCGTCCACCTACAATGAGCAGTTCTTC.

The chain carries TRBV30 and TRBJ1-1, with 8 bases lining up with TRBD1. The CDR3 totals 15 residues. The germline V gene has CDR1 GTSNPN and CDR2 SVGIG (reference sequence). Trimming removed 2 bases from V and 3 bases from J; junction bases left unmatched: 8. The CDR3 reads CAWSQTGAGDTEAFF. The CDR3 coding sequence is TGTGCCTGGAGTCAGACAGGGGCCGGGGACACTGAAGCTTTCTTT.

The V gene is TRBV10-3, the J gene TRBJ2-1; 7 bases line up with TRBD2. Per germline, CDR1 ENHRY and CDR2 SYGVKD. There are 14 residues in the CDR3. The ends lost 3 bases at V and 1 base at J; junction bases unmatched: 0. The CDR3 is CAISELASYNEQFF. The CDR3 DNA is TGTGCCATCAGTGAACTAGCGTCCTACAATGAGCAGTTCTTC.

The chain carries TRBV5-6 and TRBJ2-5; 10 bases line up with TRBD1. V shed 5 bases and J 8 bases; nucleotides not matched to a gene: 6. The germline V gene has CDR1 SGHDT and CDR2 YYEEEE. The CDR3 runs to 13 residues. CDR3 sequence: CASRFRTGGTQYF. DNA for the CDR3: TGTGCCAGCAGGTTCCGGACAGGGGGAACCCAGTACTTC.

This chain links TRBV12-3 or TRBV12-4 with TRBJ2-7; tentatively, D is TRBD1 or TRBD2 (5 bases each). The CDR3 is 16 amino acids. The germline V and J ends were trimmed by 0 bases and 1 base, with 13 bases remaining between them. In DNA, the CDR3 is TGTGCCAGCAGTTTAGCCGGGGACGGGATGTCCTACGAGCAGTACTTC. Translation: CASSLAGDGMSYEQYF.